Below, 8 T cell receptor beta chains from the same sample are listed, as sequenced in a study of blood T cell repertoires in COVID-19. Repertoires were generated with immunoSEQ multiplex PCR, while TCRdb's copy carries only in-frame clones and drops some. The sample has roughly 380,000 clones, 70% to 90% seen once. What was sequenced was PBMCs or T cells enriched from blood (not recorded which). These receptors all stem from a man aged 25 to 40 who had recovered from COVID-19.

V is TRBV12-5 and J is TRBJ1-1; D is possibly TRBD1 (6 bases). Germline V gene data show CDR1 as LGHNT and CDR2 as FRNRAP. The CDR3 spans 15 residues. V lost 5 bases, J lost 2 bases, and 15 bases lay in between. The DNA for the CDR3 is TGTGCTAGTGGTCCATACCCGACAGGCAACACTGAAGCTTTCTTT. This gives the protein CASGPYPTGNTEAFF.

The DNA of the CDR3 is TGCGCCAGCAGTGAGGGACTAGCGGGGGTTGGGGAGACCCAGTACTTC. Residues: CASSEGLAGVGETQYF. The chain recombines TRBV10-1 with TRBJ2-5; 13 bases fit TRBD2. Germline V gene data show CDR1 as WNHNN and CDR2 as SYGVQD (reference sequence). The CDR3 has 16 amino acids. V lost 2 bases and J lost 5; bases outside the gene matches: 5.

This clone was seen only once. V usage is TRBV7-6 and J usage is TRBJ2-3; 8 bases line up with TRBD2. This CDR3 spans 16 amino acids. CDR1 and CDR2 (germline): SGHVS, FNYEAQ. V trimming: 5 bases; J trimming: 4 bases; junction bases outside the gene matches: 11. DNA of the CDR3: TGTGCCAGCAGCGATCGGCGGGGGGTCCTTGCAGATACGCAGTATTTT. Translating it yields CASSDRRGVLADTQYF.

The gene calls are TRBV4-1 and TRBJ1-1, with D uncertain. Trimming cost V 1 base and J 5 bases, with 14 bases left between them. The CDR3 consists of 15 residues. Germline-derived CDR1 and CDR2 are MGHRA and YSYEKL. The CDR3 coding sequence is TGCGCCAGCAGCCAAGCCCCGGGTATCTCGACTGAAGCTTTCTTT. Encoded protein: CASSQAPGISTEAFF.

The chain uses TRBV9 and TRBJ2-3; 9 bases are a match to TRBD1. Germline V gene sequence: CDR1 SGDLS, CDR2 YYNGEE. The CDR3 loop spans 18 amino acids. Trimming took 3 bases from V and 2 from J; bases not matched to a gene: 13. The CDR3, as DNA: TGTGCCAGCAGCGAGACCCCAGGGACAGGGAGTGTCACAGATACGCAGTATTTT. Translating gives CASSETPGTGSVTDTQYF.

This clone has just one count. The chain joins TRBV5-6 to TRBJ2-1; 8 nucleotides agree with TRBD2. With 6 bases clipped from V and 1 base from J, the junction kept 6 bases outside the gene matches. The CDR3 length is 15 residues. CDR1 is SGHDT and CDR2 is YYEEEE in the germline V gene. CDR3 loop: CASTGGAPSYNEQFF. The DNA for the CDR3 is TGTGCCAGCACCGGGGGGGCGCCATCCTACAATGAGCAGTTCTTC.

The CDR3 here is CASSYPGQGSETQYF. CDR3 DNA: TGTGCCAGCAGTTACCCCGGCCAGGGGTCAGAGACCCAGTACTTC. This chain connects TRBV6-5 to TRBJ2-5, with D possibly matching TRBD1 (6 bases). The CDR3 is 15 residues long. Trimming shortened V by 2 bases and J by 4 bases, and 14 bases separated the two germline ends. Germline V gene data show CDR1 as MNHEY and CDR2 as SVGAGI.

This chain connects TRBV6-2 or TRBV6-3 to TRBJ1-1; TRBD1 agrees at 7 bases. Trimming removed 0 bases from V and 3 bases from J; junction bases left unmatched: 4. This CDR3 spans 15 amino acids. Germline CDR1 reads MNHEY; CDR2 reads SVGEGT. The CDR3 spells CASSYSSRGDTEAFF. The CDR3 DNA is TGTGCCAGCAGTTACTCATCCAGGGGGGACACTGAAGCTTTCTTT.